Given below is one TCR beta chain in context. The antigen remains undetermined. The repertoire was sequenced with immunoSEQ multiplex PCR; TCRdb's copy has only in-frame clones and lacks some. The sample lists 130,000 to 150,000 clones; about 90% were seen once. This sample was included in a study of T cell responses to AZD1222 COVID-19 vaccine. Germline lookup yields CDR1 SEHNR and CDR2 FQNEAQ (reference sequence). The CDR3 spans 15 residues. Deletions cut 3 bases from V and 0 bases from J, with 9 bases between. Regarding the study as a whole: The number of AZD1222 recipients seropositive at baseline was only 6 or 7.

V gene TRBV7-9 combines with J gene TRBJ1-3; D is unresolved. The clonotype was recovered from an adult in good health. The sample was peripheral blood, taken on day 0 of AZD1222 vaccination. The CDR3, as DNA: TGTGCCAGCAGCTTTCAGACACGCTCTGGAAACACCATATATTTT. It specifies CASSFQTRSGNTIYF.